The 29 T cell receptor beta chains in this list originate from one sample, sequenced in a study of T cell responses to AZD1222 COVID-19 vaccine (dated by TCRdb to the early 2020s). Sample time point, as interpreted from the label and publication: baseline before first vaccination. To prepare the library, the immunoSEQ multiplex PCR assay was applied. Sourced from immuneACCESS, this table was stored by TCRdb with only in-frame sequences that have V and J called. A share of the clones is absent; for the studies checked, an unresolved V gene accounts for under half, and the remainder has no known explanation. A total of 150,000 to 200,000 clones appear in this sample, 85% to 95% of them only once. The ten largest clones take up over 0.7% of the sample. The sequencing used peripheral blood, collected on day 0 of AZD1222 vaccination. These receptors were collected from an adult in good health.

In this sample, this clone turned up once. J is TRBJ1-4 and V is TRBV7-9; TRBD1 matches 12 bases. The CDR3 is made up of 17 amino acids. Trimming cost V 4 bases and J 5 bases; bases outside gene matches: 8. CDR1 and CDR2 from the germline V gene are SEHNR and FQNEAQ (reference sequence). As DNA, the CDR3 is TGTGCCAGCAGCTCCCGGGACAGGGGGCTTGGAAATGAAAAACTGTTTTTT. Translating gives CASSSRDRGLGNEKLFF.

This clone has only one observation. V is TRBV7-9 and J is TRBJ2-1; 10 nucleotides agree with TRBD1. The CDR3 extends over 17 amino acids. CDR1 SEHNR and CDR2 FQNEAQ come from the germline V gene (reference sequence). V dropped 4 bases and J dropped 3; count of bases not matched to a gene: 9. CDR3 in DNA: TGTGCCAGCAGCTCGACCCCCGGGACAGGGGTCTACAATGAGCAGTTCTTC. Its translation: CASSSTPGTGVYNEQFF.

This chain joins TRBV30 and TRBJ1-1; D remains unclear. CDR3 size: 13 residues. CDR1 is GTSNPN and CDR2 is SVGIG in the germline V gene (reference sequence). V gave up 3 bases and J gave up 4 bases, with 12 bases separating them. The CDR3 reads CAWSYNLGTEAFF. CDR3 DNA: TGTGCCTGGAGCTATAATTTGGGCACTGAAGCTTTCTTT.

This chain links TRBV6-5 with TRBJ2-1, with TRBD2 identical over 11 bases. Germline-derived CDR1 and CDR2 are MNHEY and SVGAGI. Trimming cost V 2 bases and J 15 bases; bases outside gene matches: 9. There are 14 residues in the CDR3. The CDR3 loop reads CASSYPTSGGSPFF. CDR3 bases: TGTGCCAGCAGTTACCCCACTAGCGGGGGTAGTCCGTTCTTC.

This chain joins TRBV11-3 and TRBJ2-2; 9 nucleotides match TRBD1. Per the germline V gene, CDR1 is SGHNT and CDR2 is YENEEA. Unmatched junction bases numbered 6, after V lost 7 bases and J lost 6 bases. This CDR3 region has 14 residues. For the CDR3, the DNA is TGTGCCAGCAAGGGGACAGGGAGGCCCGGGGAGCTGTTTTTT. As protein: CASKGTGRPGELFF.

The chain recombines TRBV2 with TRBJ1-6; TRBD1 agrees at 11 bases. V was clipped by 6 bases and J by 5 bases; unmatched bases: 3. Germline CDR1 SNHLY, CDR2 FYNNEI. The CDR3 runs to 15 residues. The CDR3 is CASSEGQGDNSPLHF. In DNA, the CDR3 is TGTGCCAGCAGCGAGGGACAGGGGGATAATTCACCCCTCCACTTT.

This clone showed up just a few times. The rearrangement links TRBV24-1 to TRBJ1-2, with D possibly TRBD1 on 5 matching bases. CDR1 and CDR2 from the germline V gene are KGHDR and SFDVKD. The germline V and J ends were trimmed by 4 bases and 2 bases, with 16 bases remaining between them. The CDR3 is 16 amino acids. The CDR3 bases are TGTGCCACCAGTGAGAACAACAGGTCTTCCAACTATGGCTACACCTTC. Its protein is CATSENNRSSNYGYTF.

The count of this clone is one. This CDR3 is CASSVELGKPTYNEQFF. The DNA for the CDR3 is TGTGCCAGCAGCGTAGAGTTGGGCAAGCCAACTTACAATGAGCAGTTCTTC. The V and J genes are TRBV9 and TRBJ2-1; no definite D call. Germline CDR1 SGDLS, CDR2 YYNGEE. The CDR3 contains 17 residues. The V gene lost 0 bases and the J gene lost 4 bases, with 17 bases spanning the gap.

The CDR3 nucleotides are TGTGCCAGCAGCTTCCCGGGACAGTCCTACACCTTC. Residues: CASSFPGQSYTF. V is TRBV7-9 and J is TRBJ1-2, with 7 bases that match TRBD1. There are 12 residues in the CDR3. The junction had 5 bases not matched to a gene; V was cut back by 3 bases and J by 10 bases. The germline V gene has CDR1 SEHNR and CDR2 FQNEAQ (reference sequence).

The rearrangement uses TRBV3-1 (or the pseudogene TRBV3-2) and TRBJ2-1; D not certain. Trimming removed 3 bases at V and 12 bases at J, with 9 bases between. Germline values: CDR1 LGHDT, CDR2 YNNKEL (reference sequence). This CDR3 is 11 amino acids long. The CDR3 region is CASSHDFRQFF. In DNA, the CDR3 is TGTGCCAGCAGCCACGACTTTAGGCAGTTCTTC.

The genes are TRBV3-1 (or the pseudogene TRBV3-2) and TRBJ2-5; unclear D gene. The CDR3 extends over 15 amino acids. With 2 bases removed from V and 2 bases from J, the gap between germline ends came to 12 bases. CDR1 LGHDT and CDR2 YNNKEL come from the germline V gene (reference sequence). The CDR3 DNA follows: TGTGCCAGCAGCCAATATTTTACGAAACAAGAGACCCAGTACTTC. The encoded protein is CASSQYFTKQETQYF.

CDR3 in DNA: TGTGCCAGCAGCGGGACAGGGTTGTTTCTTCATGGCTACACCTTC. It codes for CASSGTGLFLHGYTF. The rearrangement uses TRBV9 and TRBJ1-2, with 8 bases matching TRBD1. This CDR3 spans 15 amino acids. Losses at the gene ends were 3 bases for V and 6 bases for J; bases not matched to a gene: 10. Germline CDR1 is SGDLS and CDR2 is YYNGEE.

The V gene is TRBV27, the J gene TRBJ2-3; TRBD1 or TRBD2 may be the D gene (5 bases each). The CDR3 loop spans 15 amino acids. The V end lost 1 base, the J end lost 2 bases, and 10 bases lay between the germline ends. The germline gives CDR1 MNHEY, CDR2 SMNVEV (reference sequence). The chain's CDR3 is CASSLFGGVTDTQYF. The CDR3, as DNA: TGTGCCAGCAGTTTATTTGGGGGAGTCACAGATACGCAGTATTTT.

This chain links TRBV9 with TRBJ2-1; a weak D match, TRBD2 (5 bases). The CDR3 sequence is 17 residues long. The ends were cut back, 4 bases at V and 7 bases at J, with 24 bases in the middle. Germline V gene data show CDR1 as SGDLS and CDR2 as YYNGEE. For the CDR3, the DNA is TGTGCCAGCAGCCCTAGCCCGGTGGTTATAGAGAAGAATGAGCAGTTCTTC. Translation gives CASSPSPVVIEKNEQFF.

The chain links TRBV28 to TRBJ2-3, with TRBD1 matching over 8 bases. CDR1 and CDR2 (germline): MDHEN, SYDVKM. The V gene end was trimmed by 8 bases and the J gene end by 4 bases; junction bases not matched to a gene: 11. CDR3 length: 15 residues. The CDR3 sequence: CASVNPGTGADTQYF. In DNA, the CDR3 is TGTGCCAGCGTAAACCCAGGGACAGGTGCAGATACGCAGTATTTT.

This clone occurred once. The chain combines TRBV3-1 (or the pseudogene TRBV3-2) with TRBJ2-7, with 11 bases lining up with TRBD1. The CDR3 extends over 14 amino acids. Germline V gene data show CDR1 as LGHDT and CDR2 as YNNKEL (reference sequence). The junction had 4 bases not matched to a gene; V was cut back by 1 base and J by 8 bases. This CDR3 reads CASSQGGTGGKQYF. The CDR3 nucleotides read TGTGCCAGCAGCCAAGGGGGGACAGGGGGGAAGCAGTACTTC.

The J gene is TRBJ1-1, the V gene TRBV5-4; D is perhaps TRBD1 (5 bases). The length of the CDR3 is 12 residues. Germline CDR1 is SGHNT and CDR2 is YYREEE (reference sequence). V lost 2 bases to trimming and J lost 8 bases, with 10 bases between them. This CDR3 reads CASSFRDHEAFF. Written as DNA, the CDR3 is TGTGCCAGCAGCTTTCGGGACCACGAAGCTTTCTTT.

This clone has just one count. As DNA, the CDR3 is TGTGCCTGGAGGGCTAACTATGGCTACACCTTC. It is translated as CAWRANYGYTF. V is TRBV30 and J is TRBJ1-2; D ambiguous. Germline V gene lookup returns CDR1 GTSNPN and CDR2 SVGIG (reference sequence). The CDR3 consists of 11 residues. The V gene lost 3 bases and the J gene lost 0 bases, with 2 bases spanning the gap. Looking up the rest from reference TRBV30 and TRBJ1-2 gives the full variable domain: SQTIHQWPATLVQPVGSPLSLECTVEGTSNPNLYWYRQAAGRGLQLLFYSVGIGQISSEVPQNLSASRPQDRQFILSSKKLLLSDSGFYLCAWRANYGYTFGSGTRLTVV.

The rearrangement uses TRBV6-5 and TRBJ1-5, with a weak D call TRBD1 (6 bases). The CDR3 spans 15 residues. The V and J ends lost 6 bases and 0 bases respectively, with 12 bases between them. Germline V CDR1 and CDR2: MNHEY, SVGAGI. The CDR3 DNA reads TGTGCCAGCAGAGGACAGAGTAATAGCAATCAGCCCCAGCATTTT. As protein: CASRGQSNSNQPQHF.

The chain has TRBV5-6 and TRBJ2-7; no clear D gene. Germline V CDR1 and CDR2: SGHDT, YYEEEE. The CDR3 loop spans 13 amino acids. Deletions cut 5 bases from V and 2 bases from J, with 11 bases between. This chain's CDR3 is CASSPLGAYEQYF. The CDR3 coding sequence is TGTGCCAGCAGTCCCCTAGGTGCCTACGAGCAGTACTTC.

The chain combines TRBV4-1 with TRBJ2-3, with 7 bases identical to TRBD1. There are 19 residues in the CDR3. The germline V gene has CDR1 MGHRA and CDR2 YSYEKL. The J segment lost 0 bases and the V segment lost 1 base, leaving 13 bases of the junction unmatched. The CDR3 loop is CASSQALGGSFNSTDTQYF. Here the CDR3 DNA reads TGCGCCAGCAGCCAAGCCCTAGGGGGCTCCTTTAATAGCACAGATACGCAGTATTTT.

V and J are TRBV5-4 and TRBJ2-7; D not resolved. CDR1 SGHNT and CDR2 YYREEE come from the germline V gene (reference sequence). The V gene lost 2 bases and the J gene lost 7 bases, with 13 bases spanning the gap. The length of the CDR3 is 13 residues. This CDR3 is CASSFSVSLEQYF. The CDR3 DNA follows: TGTGCCAGCAGCTTTTCGGTGTCTCTGGAGCAGTACTTC.

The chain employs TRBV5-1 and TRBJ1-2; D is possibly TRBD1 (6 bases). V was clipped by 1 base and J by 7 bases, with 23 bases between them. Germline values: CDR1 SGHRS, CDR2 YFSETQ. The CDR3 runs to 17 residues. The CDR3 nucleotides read TGCGCCAGCAGCTTGCCCCAGGTGGGGGCTATAGGTGGTGGCTACACCTTC. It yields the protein CASSLPQVGAIGGGYTF. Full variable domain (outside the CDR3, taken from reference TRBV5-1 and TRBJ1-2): KAGVTQTPRYLIKTRGQQVTLSCSPISGHRSVSWYQQTPGQGLQFLFEYFSETQRNKGNFPGRFSGRQFSNSRSEMNVSTLELGDSALYLCASSLPQVGAIGGGYTFGSGTRLTVV.

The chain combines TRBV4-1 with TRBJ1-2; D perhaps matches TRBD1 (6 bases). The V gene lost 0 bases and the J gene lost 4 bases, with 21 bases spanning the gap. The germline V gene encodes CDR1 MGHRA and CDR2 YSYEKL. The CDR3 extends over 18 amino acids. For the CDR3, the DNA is TGCGCCAGCAGCCAAGATAGGGGGGGGTTTGGAATGGCCTATGGCTACACCTTC. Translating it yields CASSQDRGGFGMAYGYTF.

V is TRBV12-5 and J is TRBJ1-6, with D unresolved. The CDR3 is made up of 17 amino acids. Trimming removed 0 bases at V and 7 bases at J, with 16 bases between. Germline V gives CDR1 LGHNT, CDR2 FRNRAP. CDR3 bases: TGTGCTAGTGGTTTGGTAGGCTGGTTAAGGACGAATTCACCCCTCCACTTT. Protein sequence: CASGLVGWLRTNSPLHF.

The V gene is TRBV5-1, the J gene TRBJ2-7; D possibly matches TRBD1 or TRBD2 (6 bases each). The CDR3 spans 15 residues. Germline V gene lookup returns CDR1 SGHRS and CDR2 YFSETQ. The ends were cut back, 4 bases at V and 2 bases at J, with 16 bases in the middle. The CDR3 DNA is TGCGCCAGCAGCCCGACGGGGGCTGCTACCTACGAGCAGTACTTC. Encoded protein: CASSPTGAATYEQYF. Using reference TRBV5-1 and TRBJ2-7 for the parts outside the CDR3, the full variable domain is KAGVTQTPRYLIKTRGQQVTLSCSPISGHRSVSWYQQTPGQGLQFLFEYFSETQRNKGNFPGRFSGRQFSNSRSEMNVSTLELGDSALYLCASSPTGAATYEQYFGPGTRLTVT.

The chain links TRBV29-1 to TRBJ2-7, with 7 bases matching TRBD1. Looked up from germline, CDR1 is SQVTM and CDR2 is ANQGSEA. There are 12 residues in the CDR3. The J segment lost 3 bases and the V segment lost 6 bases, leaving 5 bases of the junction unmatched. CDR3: CSVGQADYEQYF. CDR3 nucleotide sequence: TGCAGCGTCGGACAGGCAGACTACGAGCAGTACTTC.

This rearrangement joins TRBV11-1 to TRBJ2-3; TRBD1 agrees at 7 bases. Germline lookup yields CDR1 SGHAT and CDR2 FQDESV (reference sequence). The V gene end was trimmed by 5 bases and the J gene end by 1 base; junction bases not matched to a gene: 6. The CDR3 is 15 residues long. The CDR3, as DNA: TGTGCCAGCAGCCGGACAGGACAGCGCACAGATACGCAGTATTTT. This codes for CASSRTGQRTDTQYF. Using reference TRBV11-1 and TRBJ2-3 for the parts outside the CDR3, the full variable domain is EAEVAQSPRYKITEKSQAVAFWCDPISGHATLYWYRQILGQGPELLVQFQDESVVDDSQLPKDRFSAERLKGVDSTLKIQPAELGDSAMYLCASSRTGQRTDTQYFGPGTRLTVL.

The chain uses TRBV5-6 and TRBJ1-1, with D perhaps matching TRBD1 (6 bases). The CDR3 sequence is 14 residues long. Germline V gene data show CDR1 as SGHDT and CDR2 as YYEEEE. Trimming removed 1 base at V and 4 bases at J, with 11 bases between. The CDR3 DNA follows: TGTGCCAGCAGCTTGTACAGGGTAATCACTGAAGCTTTCTTT. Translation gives CASSLYRVITEAFF.